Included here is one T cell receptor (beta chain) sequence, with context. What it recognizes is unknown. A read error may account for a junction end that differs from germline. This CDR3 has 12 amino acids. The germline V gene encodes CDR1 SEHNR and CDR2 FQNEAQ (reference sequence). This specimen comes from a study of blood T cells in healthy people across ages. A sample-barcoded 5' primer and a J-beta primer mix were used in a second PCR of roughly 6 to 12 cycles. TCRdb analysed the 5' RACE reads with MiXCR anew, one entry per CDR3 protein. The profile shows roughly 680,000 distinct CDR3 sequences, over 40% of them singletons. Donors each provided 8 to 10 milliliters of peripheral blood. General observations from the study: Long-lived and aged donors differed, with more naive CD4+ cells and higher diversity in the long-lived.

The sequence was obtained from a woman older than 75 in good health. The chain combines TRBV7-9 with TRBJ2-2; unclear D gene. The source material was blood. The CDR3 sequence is CASNLFTGELFF. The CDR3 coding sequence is TGTGCCAGCAACTTATTCACCGGGGAGCTGTTTTTT. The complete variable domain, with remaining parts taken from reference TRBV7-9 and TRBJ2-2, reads DTGVSQNPRHKITKRGQNVTFRCDPISEHNRLYWYRQTLGQGPEFLTYFQNEAQLEKSRLLSDRFSAERPKGSFSTLEIQRTEQGDSAMYLCASNLFTGELFFGEGSRLTVL.